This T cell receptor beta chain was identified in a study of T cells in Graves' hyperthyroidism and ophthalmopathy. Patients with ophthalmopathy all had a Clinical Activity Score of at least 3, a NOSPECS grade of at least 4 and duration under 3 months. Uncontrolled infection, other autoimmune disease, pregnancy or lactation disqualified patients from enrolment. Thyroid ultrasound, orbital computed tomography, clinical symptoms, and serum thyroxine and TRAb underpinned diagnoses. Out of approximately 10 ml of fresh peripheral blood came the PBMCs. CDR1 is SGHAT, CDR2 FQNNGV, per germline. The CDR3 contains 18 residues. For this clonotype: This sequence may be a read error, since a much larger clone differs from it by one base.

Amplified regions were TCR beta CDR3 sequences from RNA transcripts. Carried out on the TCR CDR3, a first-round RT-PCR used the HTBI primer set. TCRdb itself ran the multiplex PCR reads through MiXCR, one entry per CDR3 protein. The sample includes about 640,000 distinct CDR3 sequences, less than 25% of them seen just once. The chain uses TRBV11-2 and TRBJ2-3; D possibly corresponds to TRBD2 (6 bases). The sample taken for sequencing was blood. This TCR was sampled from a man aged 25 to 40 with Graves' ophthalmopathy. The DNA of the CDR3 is TGTGCCAGCAGCTTACGGACTATTCTAGCGATCACCACAGGTACGCAGTATTTT. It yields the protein CASSLRTILAITTGTQYF.